The rows below give T cell receptor beta chains drawn from one sample of a study of cytomegalovirus exposure and HLA in healthy donors. Sequencing used immunoSEQ multiplex PCR; TCRdb keeps in-frame clones, though not all of them. The data show 150,000 to 200,000 clones, with just over 75% seen just once and about 1% held by the top ten. The sample comprised PBMCs. These receptors originate from a woman in her thirties or forties in good health and CMV-seronegative. Both conserved end residues are part of each CDR3. D genes are given only for firm matches. Rows may omit the clone size; those that give it use once, few, many or a size class.

size | J | V | D | DNA | CDR3
NA | TRBJ2-2 | TRBV7-2 | TRBD2 | TGTGCCAGCAGCGCCCGGGCGGGTAGCGGGATGCCCGGGGAGCTGTTTTTT | CASSARAGSGMPGELFF
NA | TRBJ2-2 | TRBV12-5 | TRBD2 | TGTGCTAGTGGTTCCGGGACTAGCGGAGGCGGGACCGGGGAGCTGTTTTTT | CASGSGTSGGGTGELFF
NA | TRBJ1-2 | TRBV2 | TRBD1 | TGTGCCAGCAGTGAAGACGGTTTGGGACAGGTCAACTATGGCTACACCTTC | CASSEDGLGQVNYGYTF
once | TRBJ1-2 | TRBV19 | NA | TGTGCCAGTAGAGACTCAGGGGCCGGCTACACCTTC | CASRDSGAGYTF
NA | TRBJ2-3 | TRBV11-2 | NA | TGTGCCAGCAGCTTAAGGTCAGGGCTCGGCACAGATACGCAGTATTTT | CASSLRSGLGTDTQYF
NA | TRBJ1-1 | TRBV25-1 | TRBD1 | TGTGCCAGCAGGGGCAGGGGGCGCGGAAGGACTGAAGCTTTCTTT | CASRGRGRGRTEAFF
NA | TRBJ1-1 | TRBV28 | NA | TGTGCCGGACGTTACAGGGAGAACACTGAAGCTTTCTTT | CAGRYRENTEAFF
NA | TRBJ2-2 | TRBV30 | TRBD1 | TGTGCCTGTCTACTCCGGGACAGGGGGGTCACAGCGAACACCGGGGAGCTGTTTTTT | CACLLRDRGVTANTGELFF
NA | TRBJ2-7 | TRBV7-9 | NA | TGTGCTAGCGGAGGGCAAGAGGAGCAGTACTTC | CASGGQEEQYF
NA | TRBJ1-1 | TRBV2 | NA | TGTGCCAGCAGAGAACAGGGCACTGAAGCTTTCTTT | CASREQGTEAFF
NA | TRBJ1-3 | TRBV6-5 | TRBD1 | TGTGCCAGCAGTTCCTCCGGGACAGGGGGAAACACCATATATTTT | CASSSSGTGGNTIYF
NA | TRBJ2-2 | TRBV5-1 | TRBD1 | TGCGCCAGCAGCCCTGGACAGGGGCTAGGGGGGGAGCTGTTTTTT | CASSPGQGLGGELFF
NA | TRBJ1-5 | TRBV19 | NA | TGTGCCAGTAGTATGGCAGGCACCCGTCAGCCCCAGCATTTT | CASSMAGTRQPQHF
few | TRBJ2-1 | TRBV7-3 | NA | TGTGCCAGCAGCTTGCCGACTGCTCTTAAGGATGAGCAGTTCTTC | CASSLPTALKDEQFF
NA | TRBJ1-1 | TRBV7-8 | NA | TGTGCCAGCAGCTTAAGGAGGGGCGGTGAAGCTTTCTTT | CASSLRRGGEAFF
NA | TRBJ2-7 | TRBV28 | TRBD2 | TGTGCCAGCAGTGTTAGCGGGAAGGGGTACGAGCAGTACTTC | CASSVSGKGYEQYF
NA | TRBJ2-1 | TRBV28 | NA | TGTGCCAGCCTACAGGGAAATGAGCAGTTCTTC | CASLQGNEQFF
NA | TRBJ2-1 | TRBV7-8 | NA | TGTGCCAGCAGCCCCAGAGGGTCCTACAATGAGCAGTTCTTC | CASSPRGSYNEQFF
NA | TRBJ2-5 | TRBV11-2 | NA | TGTGCCAGCAGCTTAGGGGTGACAGGGGAGGGAGAGACCCAGTACTTC | CASSLGVTGEGETQYF
NA | TRBJ2-2 | TRBV5-6 | NA | TGTGCCAGCAGCTTGGTACAGGGTGGAAACACCGGGGAGCTGTTTTTT | CASSLVQGGNTGELFF
NA | TRBJ1-1 | TRBV28 | NA | TGTGCCAGCAGTTTACATACAGGGTTTCTCGAAGCTTTCTTT | CASSLHTGFLEAFF
NA | TRBJ2-7 | TRBV11-2 | NA | TGTGCCAGCAGCCTCCGGGAAGAGCAGTACTTC | CASSLREEQYF
once | TRBJ2-1 | TRBV6-5 | TRBD2 | TGTGCCAGCGGATATAGCGGGAGTATAAATGAGCAGTTCTTC | CASGYSGSINEQFF
NA | TRBJ2-3 | TRBV2 | TRBD2 | TGTGCCAGCAAGGGCGGGAGCGGCACAGATACGCAGTATTTT | CASKGGSGTDTQYF
NA | TRBJ2-7 | TRBV2 | TRBD1 | TGTGCCAGCAACCGACAGGGTACCCACGAGCAGTACTTC | CASNRQGTHEQYF
NA | TRBJ2-5 | TRBV19 | TRBD2 | TGTGCCACCGCGGACCCCCGGACTAGCGGGCAAGAGACCCAGTACTTC | CATADPRTSGQETQYF
NA | TRBJ2-2 | TRBV6-5 | TRBD2 | TGTGCCAGCTCCGGGATAGCGGGAGCTGCCGGGGAGCTGTTTTTT | CASSGIAGAAGELFF
NA | TRBJ1-5 | TRBV5-6 | NA | TGTGCCAGCAGCTTGACGGGAAATGGCAATCAGCCCCAGCATTTT | CASSLTGNGNQPQHF
NA | TRBJ1-1 | TRBV7-3 | NA | TGTGCCAGCAGCGATGAATTGGGGGGGACTGAAGCTTTCTTT | CASSDELGGTEAFF
NA | TRBJ2-2 | TRBV2 | NA | TGTGCCAGCAGTGGGGAAATGGGGCCCGGGGAGCTGTTTTTT | CASSGEMGPGELFF
NA | TRBJ1-3 | TRBV7-9 | TRBD1 | TGTGCCAGCAGCCCAGGGGGGTCCGAGAGTGCCATATATTTT | CASSPGGSESAIYF
NA | TRBJ2-2 | TRBV2 | NA | TGTGCCAGCAGACAGTCAGGACAGAACACCGGGGAGCTGTTTTTT | CASRQSGQNTGELFF
NA | TRBJ2-6 | TRBV7-8 | NA | TGTGCCAGCAGCCTGCGCTCTGGGGCCAACGTCCTGACTTTC | CASSLRSGANVLTF
NA | TRBJ1-1 | TRBV20-1 | NA | TGCAGTGCCCAACGGGGCACTGAAGCTTTCTTT | CSAQRGTEAFF
few | TRBJ2-7 | TRBV5-1 | TRBD1 | TGCGCCAGCAGCGTGGGACAGGGTGGGAATTACGAGCAGTACTTC | CASSVGQGGNYEQYF
NA | TRBJ2-5 | TRBV2 | TRBD2 | TGTGCCAGCAGTGAAGCGTCAGTAGCGGGAGGGTCCCAGTACTTC | CASSEASVAGGSQYF
once | TRBJ2-7 | TRBV30 | NA | TGTGCCTGGAGTGTACCCGACTTCTACGAGCAGTACTTC | CAWSVPDFYEQYF
NA | TRBJ2-2 | TRBV6-6 | NA | TGTGCCAGCTGCGGCGCACCGGCCGGGGAGCTGTTTTTT | CASCGAPAGELFF
NA | TRBJ1-5 | TRBV6-1 | NA | TGTGCCAGCAGTGACTGGGCAGGGTCTAGCAATCAGCCCCAGCATTTT | CASSDWAGSSNQPQHF
NA | TRBJ1-2 | TRBV20-1 | NA | TGCACCCCTAGATGGGGGCACGGCTACACCTTC | CTPRWGHGYTF